One sample yielded the 10 T cell receptor beta chains listed below, sequenced in a study of a mutant IDH1 vaccine in newly diagnosed glioma. Indicated time point: week 35, safety follow-up. A 20-mer mutant IDH1 peptide at 300 ug was injected subcutaneously with topical imiquimod. Sequencing was performed with immunoSEQ multiplex PCR; in TCRdb, only in-frame clones are kept and a portion is missing. Seen here are 50,000 to 70,000 clones, less than 90% observed once, and the top ten hold 1.5% to 2%. For these TCRs, the target antigens are not known. Here the sequenced sample was PBMCs, taken from a glioma patient whose treatment included an IDH1 peptide vaccine. These receptors were obtained from a man aged 35 to 55 with glioma.

This rearrangement joins TRBV7-2 to TRBJ1-5; D is uncertain. CDR1 and CDR2 from the germline V gene are SGHTA and FQGNSA. Between the trimmed V and J ends, which lost 1 base and 4 bases, there was a span of 11 bases. The CDR3 runs to 15 residues. Here the CDR3 reads CASSLDPTPNQPQHF. The CDR3 nucleotides read TGTGCCAGCAGCTTAGATCCCACACCGAATCAGCCCCAGCATTTT.

The rearrangement uses TRBV9 and TRBJ1-3; possibly TRBD1 for D (5 bases). The V end lost 0 bases, the J end lost 0 bases, and 16 bases lay between the germline ends. The CDR3 extends over 18 amino acids. Germline CDR1 and CDR2: SGDLS and YYNGEE. The CDR3 sequence is CASSVVGSGPTSGNTIYF. In DNA form, the CDR3 reads TGTGCCAGCAGCGTAGTTGGTTCGGGACCGACCTCTGGAAACACCATATATTTT. Based on the CDR3 plus reference TRBV9 and TRBJ1-3, the full variable domain is DSGVTQTPKHLITATGQRVTLRCSPRSGDLSVYWYQQSLDQGLQFLIQYYNGEERAKGNILERFSAQQFPDLHSELNLSSLELGDSALYFCASSVVGSGPTSGNTIYFGEGSWLTVV.

This clone was counted only a few times. The chain couples TRBV7-3 to TRBJ1-5; D gene ambiguous. This CDR3 region has 13 residues. Germline V gene sequence: CDR1 SGHTA, CDR2 FQGTGA. V lost 3 bases, J lost 3 bases, and 6 bases lay in between. The CDR3 DNA sequence: TGTGCCAGCAGCTTCAATAACAATCAGCCCCAGCATTTT. This codes for CASSFNNNQPQHF.

This clone was detected only a few times. CDR3 sequence (DNA): TGCAGCGTTGAAAATTGGACAGGGTTCAACGAGCAGTACTTC. Translating gives CSVENWTGFNEQYF. This chain connects TRBV29-1 to TRBJ2-7, with 8 nucleotides matching TRBD1. This CDR3 is built from 14 residues. Trimming cost V 2 bases and J 5 bases; bases outside gene matches: 8. Germline CDR1 SQVTM, CDR2 ANQGSEA.

The chain couples TRBV28 to TRBJ1-2; D not certain. Trimming left V 2 bases short and J 6 bases short, with 4 bases between. CDR1 is MDHEN and CDR2 is SYDVKM in the germline V gene. The CDR3 is 11 amino acids. CDR3 in DNA: TGTGCCAGCAGTTTAGGGGATGGCTACACCTTC. This gives the protein CASSLGDGYTF.

The chain carries TRBV9 and TRBJ2-4; the D call may be TRBD1 or TRBD2 (5 bases each). The V and J ends lost 0 bases and 4 bases respectively, with 14 bases between them. Looked up from germline, CDR1 is SGDLS and CDR2 is YYNGEE. The CDR3 is 16 residues long. DNA for the CDR3: TGTGCCAGCAGCGTAGTCCGACGGGACGATAAAAACATTCAGTACTTC. It encodes CASSVVRRDDKNIQYF.

J is TRBJ2-5 and V is TRBV4-3, with TRBD1 identical over 7 bases. Germline values: CDR1 LGHNA, CDR2 YSLEER. CDR3 length equals 18 residues. V shed 4 bases, J shed 1 base, and the junction held 15 bases outside the gene matches. The CDR3 bases are TGCGCCAGCAGCCGGGGTGCCGGGACAGACCGTTTCCAAGAGACCCAGTACTTC. Its translation: CASSRGAGTDRFQETQYF.

This sequence joins TRBV19 and TRBJ1-2; 8 bases map to TRBD1. The CDR3 is 14 residues long. The germline V gene has CDR1 LNHDA and CDR2 SQIVND (reference sequence). With 5 bases clipped from V and 4 bases from J, the junction kept 6 bases outside the gene matches. The CDR3 DNA reads TGTGCCAGTAGTCCTGGGACAGGATTCTATGGCTACACCTTC. It translates to CASSPGTGFYGYTF.

This chain connects TRBV5-1 to TRBJ2-3; a weak D match, TRBD1 (5 bases). The CDR3 has 16 amino acids. Looked up from germline, CDR1 is SGHRS and CDR2 is YFSETQ. Trimming left V 4 bases short and J 5 bases short, with 20 bases between. The CDR3 sequence: CASSASIGRVVDTQYF. The DNA for the CDR3 is TGCGCCAGCAGCGCATCGATTGGCAGGGTGGTAGATACGCAGTATTTT.

This clone has only one observation. This chain connects TRBV5-1 to TRBJ2-1; D is uncertain. Germline V gives CDR1 SGHRS, CDR2 YFSETQ. The ends were cut back, 0 bases at V and 6 bases at J, with 10 bases in the middle. There are 14 residues in the CDR3. The chain's CDR3 is CASSLGGAGNEQFF. The DNA for the CDR3 is TGCGCCAGCAGCTTGGGAGGAGCTGGCAATGAGCAGTTCTTC. The full variable domain, with the rest looked up from reference TRBV5-1 and TRBJ2-1, is KAGVTQTPRYLIKTRGQQVTLSCSPISGHRSVSWYQQTPGQGLQFLFEYFSETQRNKGNFPGRFSGRQFSNSRSEMNVSTLELGDSALYLCASSLGGAGNEQFFGPGTRLTVL.